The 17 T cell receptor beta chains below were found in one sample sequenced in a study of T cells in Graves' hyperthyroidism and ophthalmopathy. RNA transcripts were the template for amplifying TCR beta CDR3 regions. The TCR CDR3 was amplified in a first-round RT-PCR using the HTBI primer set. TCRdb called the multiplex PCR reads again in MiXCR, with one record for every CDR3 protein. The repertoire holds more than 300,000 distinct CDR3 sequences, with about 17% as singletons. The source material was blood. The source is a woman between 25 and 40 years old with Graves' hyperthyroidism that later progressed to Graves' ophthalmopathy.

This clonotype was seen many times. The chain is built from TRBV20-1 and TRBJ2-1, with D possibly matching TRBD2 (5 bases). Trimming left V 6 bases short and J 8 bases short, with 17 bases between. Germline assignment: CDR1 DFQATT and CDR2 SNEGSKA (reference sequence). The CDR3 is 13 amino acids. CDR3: CSALGVVSYEQFF. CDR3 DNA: TGCAGTGCCCTCGGGGTGGTTAGTTATGAGCAGTTCTTC.

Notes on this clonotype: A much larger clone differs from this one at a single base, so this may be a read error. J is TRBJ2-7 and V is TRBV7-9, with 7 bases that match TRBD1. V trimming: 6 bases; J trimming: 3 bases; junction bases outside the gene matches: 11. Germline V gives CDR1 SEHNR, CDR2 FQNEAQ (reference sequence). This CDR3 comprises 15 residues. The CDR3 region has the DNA TGTGCCAGCAGTCGAGGGGGACAGCAGGACTACGAGCAGTACTTC. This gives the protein CASSRGGQQDYEQYF.

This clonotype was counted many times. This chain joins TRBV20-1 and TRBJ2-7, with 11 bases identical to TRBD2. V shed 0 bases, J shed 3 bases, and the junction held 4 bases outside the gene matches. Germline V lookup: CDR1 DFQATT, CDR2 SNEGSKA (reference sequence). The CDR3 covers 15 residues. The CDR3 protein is CSARETGTSGYEQYF. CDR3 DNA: TGCAGTGCTAGAGAGACCGGGACTAGCGGCTACGAGCAGTACTTC.

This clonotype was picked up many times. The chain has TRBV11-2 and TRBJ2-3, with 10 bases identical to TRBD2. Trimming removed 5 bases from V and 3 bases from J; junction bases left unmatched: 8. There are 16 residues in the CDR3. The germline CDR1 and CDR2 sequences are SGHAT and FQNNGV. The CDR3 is CASSQREGGGTDTQYF. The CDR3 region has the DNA TGTGCCAGCAGCCAGCGGGAGGGTGGAGGAACAGATACGCAGTATTTT.

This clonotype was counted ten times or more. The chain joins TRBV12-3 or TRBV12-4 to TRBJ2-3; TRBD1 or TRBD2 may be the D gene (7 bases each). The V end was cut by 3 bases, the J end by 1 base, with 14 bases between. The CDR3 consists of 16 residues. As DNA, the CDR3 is TGTGCCAGCAGTTTCGTTCAGGGGGGGGGCACAGATACGCAGTATTTT. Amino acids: CASSFVQGGGTDTQYF.

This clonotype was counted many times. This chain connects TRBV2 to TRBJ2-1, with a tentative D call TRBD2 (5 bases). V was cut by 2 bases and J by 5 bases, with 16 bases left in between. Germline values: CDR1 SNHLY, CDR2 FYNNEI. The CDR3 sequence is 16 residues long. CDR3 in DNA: TGTGCCAGCAGTGAAAAATTGGCTAGCTCGAACAATGAGCAGTTCTTC. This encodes CASSEKLASSNNEQFF.

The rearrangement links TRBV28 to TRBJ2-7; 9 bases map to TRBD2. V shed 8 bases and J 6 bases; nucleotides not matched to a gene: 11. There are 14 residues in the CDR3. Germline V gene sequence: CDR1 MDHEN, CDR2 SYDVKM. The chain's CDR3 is CASHGTSSSFEQYF. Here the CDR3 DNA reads TGTGCCAGCCACGGGACTAGCTCTTCGTTCGAGCAGTACTTC.

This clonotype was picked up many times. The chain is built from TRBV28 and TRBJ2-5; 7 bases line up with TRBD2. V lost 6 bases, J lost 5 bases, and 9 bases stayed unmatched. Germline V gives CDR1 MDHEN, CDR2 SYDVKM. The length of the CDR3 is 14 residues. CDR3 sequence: CASRDGGGRETQYF. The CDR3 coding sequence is TGTGCCAGCAGGGACGGCGGGGGTAGGGAGACCCAGTACTTC.

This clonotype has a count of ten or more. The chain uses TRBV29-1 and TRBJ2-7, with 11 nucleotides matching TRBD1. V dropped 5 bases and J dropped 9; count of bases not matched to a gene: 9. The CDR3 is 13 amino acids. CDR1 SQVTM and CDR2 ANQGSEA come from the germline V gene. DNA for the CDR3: TGCAGCGTTATTCCGGGACAGGGGGTAGGGCAGTACTTC. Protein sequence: CSVIPGQGVGQYF.

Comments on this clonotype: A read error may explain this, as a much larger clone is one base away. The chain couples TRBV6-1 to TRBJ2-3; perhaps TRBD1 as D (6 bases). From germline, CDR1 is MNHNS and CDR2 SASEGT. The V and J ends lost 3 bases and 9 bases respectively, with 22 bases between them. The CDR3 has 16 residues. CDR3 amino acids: CASSDPGHPELGTQYF. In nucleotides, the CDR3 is TGTGCCAGCAGTGATCCGGGACACCCCGAACTCGGGACGCAGTATTTT.

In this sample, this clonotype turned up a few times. CDR3 DNA: TGTGCCTGGTCACAGCCGCCCACTGAAGCTTTCTTT. Protein: CAWSQPPTEAFF. The chain links TRBV30 to TRBJ1-1, with D unclear. The CDR3 spans 12 residues. Germline V gene lookup returns CDR1 GTSNPN and CDR2 SVGIG (reference sequence). Trimming cost V 5 bases and J 4 bases, with 11 bases left between them.

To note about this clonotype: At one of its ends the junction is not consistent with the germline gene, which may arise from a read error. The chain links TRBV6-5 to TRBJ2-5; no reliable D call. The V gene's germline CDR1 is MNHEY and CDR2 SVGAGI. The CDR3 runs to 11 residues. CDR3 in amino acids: CASSSGEIQYF. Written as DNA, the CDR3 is TGTGCCAGCAGTTCGGGCGAGATCCAGTACTTC.

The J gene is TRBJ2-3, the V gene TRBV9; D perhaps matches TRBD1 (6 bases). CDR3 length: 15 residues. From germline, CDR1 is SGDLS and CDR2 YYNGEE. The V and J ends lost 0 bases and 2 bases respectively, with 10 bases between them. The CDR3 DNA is TGTGCCAGCAGCGTAGGAGGGGGTTACACAGATACGCAGTATTTT. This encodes CASSVGGGYTDTQYF.

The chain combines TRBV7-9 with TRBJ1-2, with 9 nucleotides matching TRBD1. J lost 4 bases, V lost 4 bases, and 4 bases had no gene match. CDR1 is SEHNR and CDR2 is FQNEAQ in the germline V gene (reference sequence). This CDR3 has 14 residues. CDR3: CASSYRGLSYGYTF. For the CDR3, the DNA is TGTGCCAGCAGCTACAGGGGGCTCAGCTATGGCTACACCTTC.

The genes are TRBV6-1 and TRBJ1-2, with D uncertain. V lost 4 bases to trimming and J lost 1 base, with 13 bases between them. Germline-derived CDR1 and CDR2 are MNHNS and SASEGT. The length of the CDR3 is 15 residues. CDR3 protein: CASSVGYEVNYGYTF. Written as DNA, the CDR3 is TGTGCCAGCAGTGTCGGGTATGAAGTTAACTATGGCTACACCTTC.

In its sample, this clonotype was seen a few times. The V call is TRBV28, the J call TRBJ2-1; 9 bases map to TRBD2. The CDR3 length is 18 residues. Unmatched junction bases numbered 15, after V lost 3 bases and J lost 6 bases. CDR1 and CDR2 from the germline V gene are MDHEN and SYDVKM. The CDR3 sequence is CASSLSWRVGLAPNEQFF. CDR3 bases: TGTGCCAGCAGTTTGTCTTGGCGTGTGGGACTAGCTCCCAATGAGCAGTTCTTC.

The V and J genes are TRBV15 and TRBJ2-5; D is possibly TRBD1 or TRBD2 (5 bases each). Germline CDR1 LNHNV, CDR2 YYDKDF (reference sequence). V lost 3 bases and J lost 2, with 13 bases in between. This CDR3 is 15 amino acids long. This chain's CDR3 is CATSSQEGRQETQYF. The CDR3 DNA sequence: TGTGCCACCAGCAGCCAAGAGGGGCGACAAGAGACCCAGTACTTC.